The 25 T cell receptor beta chains below all came from one sample that was sequenced in a study of T cells in Graves' hyperthyroidism and ophthalmopathy. It was RNA transcripts that yielded the amplified TCR beta CDR3 regions. The HTBI primer set served for first-round RT-PCR of the TCR CDR3. TCRdb redid the calling of the multiplex PCR reads with MiXCR, one entry per CDR3 protein. Of about 560,000 distinct CDR3 sequences in the sample, 14% are singletons; the top ten hold around 14%. Sequenced input: blood. Source of these receptors: a woman aged 40 to 50 with Graves' hyperthyroidism.

The rearrangement links TRBV20-1 to TRBJ2-1; D possibly corresponds to TRBD1 (6 bases). Germline-derived CDR1 and CDR2 are DFQATT and SNEGSKA (reference sequence). There are 12 residues in the CDR3. Trimming took off 4 bases at V and 6 bases at J, with 10 bases between the two ends. CDR3 nucleotide sequence: TGCAGTGCTACGGCAGGGGTCAATGAGCAGTTCTTC. It encodes CSATAGVNEQFF.

This clonotype was picked up many times. The chain links TRBV2 to TRBJ1-2, with D uncertain. V lost 6 bases and J 5 bases, leaving 7 bases between the germline ends. The CDR3 is made up of 11 amino acids. The germline CDR1 and CDR2 sequences are SNHLY and FYNNEI. This chain's CDR3 is CASSPAYGYTF. The CDR3, as DNA: TGTGCCAGCAGCCCCGCGTATGGCTACACCTTC.

The chain has TRBV19 and TRBJ2-1; 7 nucleotides match TRBD1. Germline-derived CDR1 and CDR2 are LNHDA and SQIVND (reference sequence). CDR3 length: 13 residues. Trimming cost V 4 bases and J 12 bases; bases outside gene matches: 9. DNA for the CDR3: TGTGCCAGTAGTAAAGACAGGGACGGGATGCAGTTCTTC. Translation: CASSKDRDGMQFF.

The rearrangement joins TRBV6-6 to TRBJ2-7; D is possibly TRBD1 (6 bases). Trimming pared 1 base from V and 6 bases from J, leaving 13 bases between. The CDR3 has 14 residues. Germline V lookup: CDR1 MNHNY, CDR2 SVGAGI (reference sequence). CDR3 sequence: CASSYLAGEGEQYF. CDR3 DNA sequence: TGTGCCAGCAGTTACTTGGCAGGGGAAGGCGAGCAGTACTTC.

This clonotype was detected many times. The chain links TRBV28 to TRBJ2-7, with D maybe TRBD2 (5 bases). There are 12 residues in the CDR3. Deletions cut 3 bases from V and 6 bases from J, with 9 bases between. Germline V gene data show CDR1 as MDHEN and CDR2 as SYDVKM. The CDR3 region has the DNA TGTGCCAGCAGTTTGCTAGCAGGCGAGCAGTACTTC. Translated, it gives CASSLLAGEQYF.

The chain employs TRBV15 and TRBJ2-7, with D tentatively TRBD1 (6 bases). Germline V gene sequence: CDR1 LNHNV, CDR2 YYDKDF (reference sequence). This CDR3 has 17 amino acids. V lost 0 bases and J 3 bases, leaving 18 bases between the germline ends. CDR3 DNA: TGTGCCACCAGCAGAGATTTAGGGGACATAGGAAGCTACGAGCAGTACTTC. It codes for CATSRDLGDIGSYEQYF.

This chain joins TRBV18 and TRBJ2-6; 7 bases are a match to TRBD2. There are 18 residues in the CDR3. Germline CDR1 reads KGHSH; CDR2 reads LQKENI. After removal of 1 base from V and 0 bases from J, the junction contained 6 bases not matched to a gene. The CDR3 region is CASSPRLAVSSGANVLTF. The CDR3 DNA follows: TGTGCCAGCTCACCACGGCTAGCGGTGAGCTCTGGGGCCAACGTCCTGACTTTC.

This clonotype has at least ten counts. The chain is built from TRBV30 and TRBJ1-5; the D gene is possibly TRBD1 (6 bases). V lost 3 bases, J lost 1 base, and 13 bases lay in between. The V gene's germline CDR1 is GTSNPN and CDR2 SVGIG (reference sequence). CDR3 length equals 15 residues. In DNA, the CDR3 is TGTGCCTGGAGCCTTCCAGACAGGAGCAATCAGCCCCAGCATTTT. Its translation is CAWSLPDRSNQPQHF.

The CDR3: CSVGPPNGEQFF. CDR3 bases: TGCAGCGTTGGACCTCCGAACGGTGAGCAGTTCTTC. The V gene is TRBV29-1, the J gene TRBJ2-1; D remains unclear. Trimming shortened V by 4 bases and J by 9 bases, and 13 bases separated the two germline ends. Germline CDR1 and CDR2: SQVTM and ANQGSEA. The CDR3 is 12 amino acids.

This clonotype was seen repeatedly, ten times or more. The chain uses TRBV11-2 and TRBJ2-5; possible D gene TRBD2, 6 bases. Germline V gene data show CDR1 as SGHAT and CDR2 as FQNNGV. V lost 1 base, J lost 2 bases, and 11 bases lay in between. The CDR3 sequence is 15 residues long. This chain's CDR3 is CASSLVFGGQETQYF. The CDR3 DNA reads TGTGCCAGCAGCTTAGTATTCGGGGGTCAAGAGACCCAGTACTTC.

There are many counts of this clonotype. The gene calls are TRBV10-3 and TRBJ1-5; 8 nucleotides line up with TRBD1. Germline V gives CDR1 ENHRY, CDR2 SYGVKD. This CDR3 comprises 17 residues. The trim removed 1 base at V and 6 bases at J, leaving 11 bases unmatched. The CDR3 sequence: CAISELRGQGLGQPQHF. As DNA, the CDR3 is TGTGCCATCAGTGAGTTACGCGGACAGGGACTAGGTCAGCCCCAGCATTTT.

This clonotype was seen repeatedly, ten times or more. The chain combines TRBV3-1 with TRBJ2-7, with D perhaps TRBD2 (5 bases). Germline-derived CDR1 and CDR2 are LGHDT and YNNKEL (reference sequence). V lost 4 bases and J lost 2, with 15 bases in between. The CDR3 contains 15 residues. CDR3 sequence reads: CASSPTGRSTYEQYF. The CDR3 bases are TGTGCCAGCAGCCCCACGGGGAGATCTACCTACGAGCAGTACTTC.

This rearrangement joins TRBV19 to TRBJ2-7, with TRBD1 identical over 8 bases. Germline assignment: CDR1 LNHDA and CDR2 SQIVND (reference sequence). V was clipped by 3 bases and J by 3 bases; unmatched bases: 4. The CDR3 spans 14 residues. The CDR3: CASSMAGGIYEQYF. The CDR3 nucleotides read TGTGCCAGTAGTATGGCAGGGGGCATCTACGAGCAGTACTTC.

This clonotype was counted many times. The chain uses TRBV5-1 and TRBJ2-7; D is ambiguous. Germline V gives CDR1 SGHRS, CDR2 YFSETQ. The CDR3 runs 14 residues. Trimming stripped 0 bases from V and 3 bases from J, with 10 bases between. The CDR3 DNA follows: TGCGCCAGCAGCTTGGAGGGCAGCAACTACGAGCAGTACTTC. Amino acids: CASSLEGSNYEQYF.

A note on this clonotype: A single base separates this from a much larger clone, so it may be a read error. This rearrangement joins TRBV12-3 or TRBV12-4 to TRBJ2-1; the D gene could be TRBD1 or TRBD2 (6 bases each). The CDR3 length is 13 residues. CDR3 amino acids: CASRPDGGNGQFF. As DNA, the CDR3 is TGTGCCAGCAGGCCGGACGGGGGCAATGGGCAGTTCTTC.

This clonotype turned up a few times. CDR3: CASSYQGVETQYF. The DNA for the CDR3 is TGTGCCAGCAGTTATCAGGGGGTAGAGACCCAGTACTTC. The chain has TRBV6-2 or TRBV6-3 and TRBJ2-5; the match to TRBD1 covers 7 bases. V lost 3 bases and J lost 4; bases outside the gene matches: 2. The CDR3 is made up of 13 amino acids. Germline assignment: CDR1 MNHEY and CDR2 SVGEGT.

This sequence joins TRBV7-9 and TRBJ2-5; 9 bases map to TRBD1. The CDR3 runs 16 residues. Trimming at V came to 2 bases and at J to 5 bases, leaving 9 bases not matched to a gene. Looked up from germline, CDR1 is SEHNR and CDR2 is FQNEAQ (reference sequence). CDR3 in amino acids: CASSLPRTGVYETQYF. The CDR3 DNA sequence: TGTGCCAGCAGCTTACCCCGGACAGGGGTATATGAGACCCAGTACTTC.

This clonotype has a count of ten or more. This chain links TRBV10-3 with TRBJ2-5; tentative D call: TRBD2 (6 bases). This CDR3 contains 15 residues. V shed 4 bases and J shed 4 bases, with 16 bases lying between them. The germline gives CDR1 ENHRY, CDR2 SYGVKD. The CDR3 loop reads CAISGGLSEGETQYF. CDR3 DNA sequence: TGTGCCATCAGTGGGGGACTCTCCGAGGGAGAGACCCAGTACTTC.

This clonotype came up many times. The rearrangement joins TRBV20-1 to TRBJ2-7; 7 bases are a match to TRBD1. The CDR3 consists of 13 residues. CDR1 is DFQATT and CDR2 is SNEGSKA in the germline V gene (reference sequence). V lost 1 base to trimming and J lost 3 bases; unmatched junction nucleotides: 3. DNA for the CDR3: TGCAGTGCTAGAGGACAGGGATACTACGAGCAGTACTTC. This encodes CSARGQGYYEQYF.

This clonotype has ten or more counts. V and J are TRBV12-3 or TRBV12-4 and TRBJ2-7, with D possibly being TRBD2 (5 bases). There are 13 residues in the CDR3. V lost 3 bases to trimming and J lost 2 bases, with 8 bases between them. The CDR3 reads CASSFGETYEQYF. The DNA for the CDR3 is TGTGCCAGCAGTTTCGGGGAGACCTACGAGCAGTACTTC.

The chain has TRBV19 and TRBJ2-2, with a tentative D call TRBD1 (5 bases). CDR1 is LNHDA and CDR2 is SQIVND in the germline V gene (reference sequence). Trimming stripped 6 bases from V and 4 bases from J, with 12 bases between. The CDR3 totals 14 residues. The CDR3 DNA reads as TGTGCCAGTAGCCTTCAGGGAACCACCGGGGAGCTGTTTTTT. Protein product: CASSLQGTTGELFF.

This sequence joins TRBV20-1 and TRBJ2-3; TRBD2 matches 10 bases. Per the germline V gene, CDR1 is DFQATT and CDR2 is SNEGSKA (reference sequence). The CDR3 runs 15 residues. V was pared by 4 bases and J by 0 bases, with 4 bases of the junction left unmatched. The CDR3 reads CSAISGRESTDTQYF. CDR3 in DNA: TGCAGTGCTATCAGCGGGAGGGAGAGCACAGATACGCAGTATTTT.

This clonotype was recorded a few times. This chain uses TRBV20-1 with TRBJ2-1, with TRBD2 matching over 11 bases. Trimming cost V 7 bases and J 10 bases; bases outside gene matches: 6. Germline V CDR1 and CDR2: DFQATT, SNEGSKA (reference sequence). This CDR3 region has 12 residues. CDR3 nucleotide sequence: TGCAGTGGCCCGACTAGCGGGGTAGAGCAGTTCTTC. Its protein is CSGPTSGVEQFF.

Many counts were recorded for this clonotype. This chain links TRBV5-1 with TRBJ2-7; D remains unclear. V lost 0 bases, J lost 6 bases, and 13 bases lay in between. In germline, CDR1 is SGHRS, CDR2 YFSETQ. CDR3 length: 14 amino acids. The CDR3 sequence: CASSLGAAVSEQYF. The CDR3 bases are TGCGCCAGCAGCTTGGGGGCGGCGGTGAGCGAGCAGTACTTC.

This clonotype was recorded at least ten times. The chain joins TRBV18 to TRBJ1-5, with 7 nucleotides matching TRBD1. CDR1 is KGHSH, CDR2 LQKENI, per germline. The CDR3 extends over 15 amino acids. Germline trimming cut 5 bases from V and 6 bases from J; bases unmatched to any gene: 10. CDR3: CASSSTGALGQPQHF. The CDR3 coding sequence is TGTGCCAGCTCATCCACAGGGGCGTTGGGTCAGCCCCAGCATTTT.